The clone carrying this T cell receptor beta chain was recorded a few times. Antigen unknown. The sample belongs to a study of post-analysis software for immune sequencing data. The study, taken as a whole, reports: Compared with controls, patients showed significantly lower normalized Chao1 diversity.

The authors incorporated unique molecular identifiers into the TCR beta cDNA libraries. MiXCR, run by TCRdb on the PCR reads, gives a single entry per CDR3 protein. The profile shows about 540,000 distinct CDR3 sequences, around 36% of them singletons. The receptor was isolated from a girl between 2 and 17 years old with multiple sclerosis. The sample comprised blood.

The DNA for the CDR3 is TGCGCCAGCAGCCAACCATCGGAGGGACAGGGTCGTGTATACGAGCAGTACTTC. Its translation is CASSQPSEGQGRVYEQYF. V usage is TRBV4-1 and J usage is TRBJ2-7; 9 positions match TRBD1. The CDR3 totals 18 residues. Germline CDR1 is MGHRA and CDR2 is YSYEKL. Trimming cost V 2 bases and J 4 bases; bases outside gene matches: 15.